This T cell receptor (beta chain) was sequenced in a study of shared clonotypes between healthy human individuals. Study-wide results and caveats: A generally larger estimated richness was seen in naive subsets than in memory subsets. Deeper or shallower sequencing was expected to change how clonotypes are shared among donors.

The repertoire was sequenced with immunoSEQ multiplex PCR; TCRdb's copy has only in-frame clones and lacks some. The table has 900,000 to 1,200,000 clones, about 80% seen once; the top ten hold 0.5% to 0.65%. This clone appeared once. The antigen is undetermined. The CDR3 sequence is 15 residues long. CDR1 is SQVTM and CDR2 is ANQGSEA in the germline V gene. V lost 7 bases to trimming and J lost 2 bases, with 21 bases between them. The receptor was isolated from a young man in good health. Some clones in this sample may be carry-over from other donors' samples. The chain carries TRBV29-1 and TRBJ2-7; tentative D call: TRBD1 (7 bases). The sample consisted of memory CD4+ T cells from PBMCs. The subset denotes: CD45RA-negative fraction. For the CDR3, the DNA is TGCAGCGCTCACATCAGACAGGGAGGCGCCTACGAGCAGTACTTC. Its protein is CSAHIRQGGAYEQYF.